Following are 13 T cell receptor beta chains from one sample sequenced in a study of TIL therapy for anti-PD-1-resistant metastatic lung cancer. This was the immunoSEQ v3 assay. Data came from immunoSEQ multiplex PCR; TCRdb stores just in-frame clones and leaves some out. The table includes tens of thousands of clones, 86% detected once. This sample's time point: pre-treatment sample, taken before nivolumab and TIL therapy. Sample: blood, taken at baseline. These receptors all come from a person aged 25-79 years with non-small cell lung cancer.

The rearrangement joins TRBV4-1 to TRBJ2-3, with D unresolved. CDR1 and CDR2 (germline): MGHRA, YSYEKL. Trimming removed 0 bases at V and 0 bases at J, with 10 bases between. This CDR3 comprises 16 residues. The CDR3 protein is CASSQDAFPSTDTQYF. For the CDR3, the DNA is TGCGCCAGCAGCCAAGATGCCTTTCCTAGCACAGATACGCAGTATTTT.

V is TRBV5-6 and J is TRBJ2-3, with TRBD1 identical over 10 bases. Germline V lookup: CDR1 SGHDT, CDR2 YYEEEE. After removal of 6 bases from V and 4 bases from J, the junction contained 2 bases not matched to a gene. The CDR3 runs 13 residues. The CDR3 nucleotides are TGTGCCAGCACCGGACAGGGGGCAGATACGCAGTATTTT. Translated, it gives CASTGQGADTQYF.

The V call is TRBV25-1, the J call TRBJ2-7, with D tentatively TRBD1 or TRBD2 (5 bases each). Germline CDR1 reads MGHDK; CDR2 reads SYGVNS. The CDR3 spans 15 residues. The V and J ends lost 3 bases and 0 bases respectively, with 12 bases between them. This CDR3 reads CASSDSGTFSYEQYF. The CDR3 DNA follows: TGTGCCAGCAGTGACTCCGGGACGTTCTCCTACGAGCAGTACTTC.

The chain combines TRBV19 with TRBJ2-1; D might be TRBD1 (5 bases). The V gene lost 5 bases and the J gene lost 3 bases, with 14 bases spanning the gap. The CDR3 has 15 residues. Germline values: CDR1 LNHDA, CDR2 SQIVND (reference sequence). The CDR3, as DNA: TGTGCCAGTAGTCCCAGGGCAAAAGGCTACAATGAGCAGTTCTTC. This translates into CASSPRAKGYNEQFF.

The gene calls are TRBV30 and TRBJ1-2, with 9 bases aligning to TRBD1. The CDR3 totals 13 residues. Germline CDR1 reads GTSNPN; CDR2 reads SVGIG (reference sequence). V was pared by 4 bases and J by 8 bases, with 8 bases of the junction left unmatched. In DNA, the CDR3 is TGTGCCTGGACCACTACAGGGGGCTCGGGCTACACCTTC. Its translation is CAWTTTGGSGYTF. The variable domain in full, with the rest retrieved from reference TRBV30 and TRBJ1-2, is SQTIHQWPATLVQPVGSPLSLECTVEGTSNPNLYWYRQAAGRGLQLLFYSVGIGQISSEVPQNLSASRPQDRQFILSSKKLLLSDSGFYLCAWTTTGGSGYTFGSGTRLTVV.

The chain couples TRBV4-1 to TRBJ2-5, with unresolved D. The V gene's germline CDR1 is MGHRA and CDR2 YSYEKL. CDR3 length equals 13 residues. V lost 1 base, J lost 4 bases, and 7 bases lay in between. As DNA, the CDR3 is TGCGCCAGCAGCCAAGGACTCCGAGAGACCCAGTACTTC. Amino acids: CASSQGLRETQYF.

This clone was counted once. V and J are TRBV19 and TRBJ2-1; TRBD2 agrees at 9 bases. Germline values: CDR1 LNHDA, CDR2 SQIVND (reference sequence). Trimming cost V 6 bases and J 5 bases; bases outside gene matches: 20. The CDR3 extends over 19 amino acids. Here the CDR3 reads CASRSVGLSGSPPDNEQFF. The CDR3 DNA reads as TGTGCCAGTAGATCCGTCGGACTTAGCGGGAGCCCTCCGGACAATGAGCAGTTCTTC.

The sample holds a few counts of this clone. V and J are TRBV7-9 and TRBJ1-5; D ambiguous. V lost 7 bases, J lost 4 bases, and 11 bases lay in between. This CDR3 spans 13 amino acids. Germline CDR1 reads SEHNR; CDR2 reads FQNEAQ (reference sequence). The CDR3 is CASNGQVNQPQHF. In nucleotides, the CDR3 is TGTGCCAGCAATGGGCAGGTTAATCAGCCCCAGCATTTT.

This clone is a singleton in its sample. This sequence joins TRBV11-2 and TRBJ2-1; 9 bases match TRBD2. In germline, CDR1 is SGHAT, CDR2 FQNNGV. With 4 bases clipped from V and 9 bases from J, the junction kept 10 bases outside the gene matches. The CDR3 covers 15 residues. This CDR3 is CASSSTPGLAGEQFF. In nucleotides, the CDR3 is TGTGCCAGCAGCTCCACTCCGGGACTAGCTGGTGAGCAGTTCTTC. Combining the CDR3 with reference TRBV11-2 and TRBJ2-1 gives the whole variable domain EAGVAQSPRYKIIEKRQSVAFWCNPISGHATLYWYQQILGQGPKLLIQFQNNGVVDDSQLPKDRFSAERLKGVDSTLKIQPAKLEDSAVYLCASSSTPGLAGEQFFGPGTRLTVL.

V gene TRBV6-1 combines with J gene TRBJ2-3; D ambiguous. The CDR3 totals 11 residues. Germline CDR1 reads MNHNS; CDR2 reads SASEGT. Trimming pared 3 bases from V and 7 bases from J, leaving 5 bases between. CDR3 residues: CASSEGYTQYF. CDR3 nucleotide sequence: TGTGCCAGCAGTGAGGGTTATACGCAGTATTTT.

The genes are TRBV28 and TRBJ1-2; D is undetermined. This CDR3 is built from 16 residues. The germline V and J ends were trimmed by 2 bases and 1 base, with 14 bases remaining between them. Germline V CDR1 and CDR2: MDHEN, SYDVKM. The CDR3 region has the DNA TGTGCCAGCAGTTTACTCGAGTCGGCGGGTAACTATGGCTACACCTTC. Encoded protein: CASSLLESAGNYGYTF.

The gene calls are TRBV5-1 and TRBJ1-2; D is uncertain. The germline V gene has CDR1 SGHRS and CDR2 YFSETQ. The ends were cut back, 1 base at V and 4 bases at J, with 17 bases in the middle. The CDR3 length is 16 residues. CDR3 loop: CASSLRVAARGYGYTF. For the CDR3, the DNA is TGCGCCAGCAGCTTGCGGGTGGCGGCCCGAGGCTATGGCTACACCTTC.

The chain links TRBV7-6 to TRBJ2-7; D possibly corresponds to TRBD2 (6 bases). V lost 2 bases to trimming and J lost 5 bases, with 13 bases between them. From germline, CDR1 is SGHVS and CDR2 FNYEAQ. The CDR3 has 14 amino acids. CDR3 residues: CASSLTGVVNEQYF. CDR3 DNA: TGTGCCAGCAGCTTAACGGGAGTTGTCAACGAGCAGTACTTC.